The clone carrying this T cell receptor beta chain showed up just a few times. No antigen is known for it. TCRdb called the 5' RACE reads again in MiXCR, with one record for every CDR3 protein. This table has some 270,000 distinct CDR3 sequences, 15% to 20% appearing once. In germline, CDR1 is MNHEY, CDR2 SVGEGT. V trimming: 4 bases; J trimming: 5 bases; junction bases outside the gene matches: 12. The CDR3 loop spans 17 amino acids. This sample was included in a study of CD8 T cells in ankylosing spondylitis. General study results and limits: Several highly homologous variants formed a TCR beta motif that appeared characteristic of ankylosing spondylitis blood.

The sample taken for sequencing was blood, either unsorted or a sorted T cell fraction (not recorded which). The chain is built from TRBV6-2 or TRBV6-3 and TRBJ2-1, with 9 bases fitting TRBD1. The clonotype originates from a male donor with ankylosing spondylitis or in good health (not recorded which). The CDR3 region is CASSSGTGIGLNNEQFF. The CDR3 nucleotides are TGTGCCAGCAGTTCTGGGACAGGGATCGGACTGAACAATGAGCAGTTCTTC.